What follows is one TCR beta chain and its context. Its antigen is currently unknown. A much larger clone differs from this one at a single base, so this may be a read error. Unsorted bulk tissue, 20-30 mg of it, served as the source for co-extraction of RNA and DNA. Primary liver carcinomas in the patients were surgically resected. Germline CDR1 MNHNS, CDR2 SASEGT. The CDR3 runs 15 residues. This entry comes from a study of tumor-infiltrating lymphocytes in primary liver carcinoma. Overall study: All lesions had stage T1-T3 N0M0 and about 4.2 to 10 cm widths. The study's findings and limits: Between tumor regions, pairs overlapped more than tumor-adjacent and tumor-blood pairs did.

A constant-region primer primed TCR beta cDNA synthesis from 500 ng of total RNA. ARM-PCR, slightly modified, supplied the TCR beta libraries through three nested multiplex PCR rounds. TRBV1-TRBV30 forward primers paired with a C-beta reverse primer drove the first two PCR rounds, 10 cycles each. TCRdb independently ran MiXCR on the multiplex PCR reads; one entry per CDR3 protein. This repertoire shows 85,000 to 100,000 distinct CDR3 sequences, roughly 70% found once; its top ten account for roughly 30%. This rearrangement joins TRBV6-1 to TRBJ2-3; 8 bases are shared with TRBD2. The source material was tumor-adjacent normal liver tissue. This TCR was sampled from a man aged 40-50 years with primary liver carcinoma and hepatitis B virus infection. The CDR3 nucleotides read TGTCCCAGCAGGCCCGGAGCGGGAGCAAGAGATACGCAGTATTTT. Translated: CPSRPGAGARDTQYF.